Reported below is one TCR beta chain. Living in about 25 US areas, the participants were between 18 and 89 years of age. Sequencing was performed with immunoSEQ multiplex PCR; in TCRdb, only in-frame clones are kept and a portion is missing. The sample has roughly 290,000 clones, around 91% seen once. These data come from a study of blood T cell repertoires in COVID-19. Germline V gene data show CDR1 as KGHDR and CDR2 as SFDVKD. V was shortened by 12 bases and J by 7 bases, with 15 bases between the two germline ends. This CDR3 has 11 amino acids. Material for sequencing was PBMCs or T cells enriched from blood (not recorded which). V and J are TRBV24-1 and TRBJ2-7; D remains unclear. The sequence derives from a woman aged 18-30 years with acute COVID-19. The CDR3 loop reads CAAQTPGEQYF. The DNA of the CDR3 is TGTGCCGCGCAAACCCCAGGAGAGCAGTACTTC.